This T cell receptor (beta chain) was identified during a study of technical replicates of blood from a few donors. The method was immunoSEQ multiplex PCR; TCRdb's version includes in-frame clones alone and lacks a portion of them. The table includes roughly 62,000 clones, around 92% detected once. The CDR3 has 11 amino acids. Germline loops: CDR1 SGHVS, CDR2 FNYEAQ. Losses at the gene ends were 5 bases for V and 15 bases for J; bases not matched to a gene: 6. This clonotype originated in a human donor in good health. Some clones in this sample may be carry-over from other donors' samples. This chain connects TRBV7-6 to TRBJ2-1; 8 positions match TRBD1. Sequencing input: PBMCs. The CDR3 sequence is CASSQDRVAFF. The CDR3 DNA follows: TGTGCCAGCAGCCAGGACAGGGTCGCGTTCTTC.